This record concerns one T cell receptor (beta chain) sequence. Antigen specificity is unknown. All the patients suffered relapse after autologous stem cell transplantation, and brentuximab vedotin exposure differed. This sample was included in a study of PD-1 blockade in classical Hodgkin lymphoma. Study results and caveats: By C4D1 there was a significant rise in CD4+ TCR diversity but not in CD8+ TCR diversity. Patients starting nivolumab less than 1 year after ASCT had lower diversity and were excluded from later analyses. Patients newly diagnosed and complete responders had comparable baseline diversity.

This CDR3 is built from 15 residues. Per germline, CDR1 PRHDT and CDR2 FYEKMQ (reference sequence). V gave up 5 bases and J gave up 3 bases, with 14 bases separating them. The table came from immunoSEQ multiplex PCR; TCRdb's copy has only in-frame clones and leaves some out. This sample has 90,000 to 95,000 clones, with 89% found just once. Sequences were derived from peripheral blood mononuclear cells (PBMCs), sampled before the second cycle of nivolumab. This TCR was sampled from a human donor with classical Hodgkin lymphoma. The J gene is TRBJ2-1, the V gene TRBV13; D possibly matches TRBD1 or TRBD2 (5 bases each). CDR3 sequence reads: CASSTGTTLYNEQFF. In nucleotides, the CDR3 is TGTGCCAGCAGCACCGGGACGACCCTCTACAATGAGCAGTTCTTC.